This TCR beta chain was found in a study of T-cell memory formation after mild COVID-19. Findings of the study overall: Certain responding clones were present in pre-infection memory, suggesting participation of cross-reactive memory. While clones contracting from day 15 to 85 were balanced between CD4 and CD8, later expanders leaned CD4+. Clones that contracted clustered mainly in CM and EM if CD4+ and in EMRA if CD8+.

One entry per CDR3 protein results from TCRdb running MiXCR on the 5' RACE reads. The sample has about 400,000 distinct CDR3 sequences; roughly 15% are singletons. V gave up 2 bases and J gave up 6 bases; unmatched junction bases: 0. From germline, CDR1 is MRHNA and CDR2 SNTAGT. The CDR3 contains 14 residues. As for this clonotype: What it recognizes is unknown.

The V gene is TRBV6-4, the J gene TRBJ2-1, with TRBD1 identical over 11 bases. The sequencing sample was made of PBMCs or a T cell subset sorted from them (not recorded which). The sequence derives from a man aged 18 to 29 who had mild COVID-19 (a few samples of this study predate the infection). Cell type and time point are not known. The CDR3 sequence: CASSDGTGGNEQFF. The CDR3 bases are TGTGCCAGCAGTGACGGGACAGGGGGCAATGAGCAGTTCTTC.